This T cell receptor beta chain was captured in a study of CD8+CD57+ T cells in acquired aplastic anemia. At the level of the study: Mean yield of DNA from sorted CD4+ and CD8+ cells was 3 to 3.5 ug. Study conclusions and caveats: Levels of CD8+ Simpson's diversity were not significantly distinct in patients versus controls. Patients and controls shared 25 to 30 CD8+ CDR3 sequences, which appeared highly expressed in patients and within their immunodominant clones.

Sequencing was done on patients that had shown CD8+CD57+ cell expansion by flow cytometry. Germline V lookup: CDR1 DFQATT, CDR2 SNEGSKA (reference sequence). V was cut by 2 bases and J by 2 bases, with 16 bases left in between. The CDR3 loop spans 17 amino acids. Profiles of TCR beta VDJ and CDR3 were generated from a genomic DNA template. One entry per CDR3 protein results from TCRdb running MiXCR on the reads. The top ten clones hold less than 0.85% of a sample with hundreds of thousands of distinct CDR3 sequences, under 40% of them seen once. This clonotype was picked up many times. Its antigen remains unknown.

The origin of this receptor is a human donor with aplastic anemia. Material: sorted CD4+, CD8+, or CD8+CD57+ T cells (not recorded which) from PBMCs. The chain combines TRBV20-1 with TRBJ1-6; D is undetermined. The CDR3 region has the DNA TGCAGTGCTAGAACTGACAACCCCAGCACCTATAATTCACCCCTCCACTTT. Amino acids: CSARTDNPSTYNSPLHF.